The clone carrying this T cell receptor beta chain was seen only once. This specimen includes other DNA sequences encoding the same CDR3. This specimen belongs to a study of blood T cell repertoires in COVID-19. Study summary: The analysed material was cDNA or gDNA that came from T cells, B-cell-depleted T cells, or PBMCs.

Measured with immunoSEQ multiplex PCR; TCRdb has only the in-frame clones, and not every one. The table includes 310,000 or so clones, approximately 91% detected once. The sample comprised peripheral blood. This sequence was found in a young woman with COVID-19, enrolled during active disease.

CDR3 in DNA: TGTGCCAGCAGGTCGACTAGCGGGAGCTACAATGAGCAGTTCTTC. This gives the protein CASRSTSGSYNEQFF. The chain combines TRBV2 with TRBJ2-1; 12 positions match TRBD2. The CDR3 loop spans 15 amino acids. Germline-derived CDR1 and CDR2 are SNHLY and FYNNEI. Trimming at V came to 6 bases and at J to 3 bases, leaving 3 bases not matched to a gene.